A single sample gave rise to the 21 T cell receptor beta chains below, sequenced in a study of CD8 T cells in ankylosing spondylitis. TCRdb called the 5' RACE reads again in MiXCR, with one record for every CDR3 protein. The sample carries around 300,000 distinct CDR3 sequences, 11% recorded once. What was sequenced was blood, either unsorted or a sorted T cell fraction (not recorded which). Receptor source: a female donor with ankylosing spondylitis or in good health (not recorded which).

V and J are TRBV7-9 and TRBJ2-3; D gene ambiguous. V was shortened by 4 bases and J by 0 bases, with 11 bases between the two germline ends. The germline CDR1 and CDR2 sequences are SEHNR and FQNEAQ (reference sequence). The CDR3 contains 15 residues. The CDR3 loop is CASSSLGPSTDTQYF. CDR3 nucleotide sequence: TGTGCCAGCAGCTCTCTAGGTCCCAGCACAGATACGCAGTATTTT. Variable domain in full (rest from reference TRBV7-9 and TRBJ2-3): DTGVSQNPRHKITKRGQNVTFRCDPISEHNRLYWYRQTLGQGPEFLTYFQNEAQLEKSRLLSDRFSAERPKGSFSTLEIQRTEQGDSAMYLCASSSLGPSTDTQYFGPGTRLTVL.

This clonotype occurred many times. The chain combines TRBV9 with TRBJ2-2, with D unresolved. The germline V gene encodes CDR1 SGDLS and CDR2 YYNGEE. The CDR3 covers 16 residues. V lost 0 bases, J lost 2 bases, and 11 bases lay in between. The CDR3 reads CASSVGAELNTGELFF. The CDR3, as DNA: TGTGCCAGCAGCGTAGGGGCAGAACTTAACACCGGGGAGCTGTTTTTT.

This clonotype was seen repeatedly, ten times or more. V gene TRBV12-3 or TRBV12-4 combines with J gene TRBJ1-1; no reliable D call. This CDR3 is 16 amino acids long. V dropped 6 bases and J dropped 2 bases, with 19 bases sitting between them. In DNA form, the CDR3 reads TGTGCCAGCAGCCCTACAAAGAGTTCCTTCAACACTGAAGCTTTCTTT. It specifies CASSPTKSSFNTEAFF.

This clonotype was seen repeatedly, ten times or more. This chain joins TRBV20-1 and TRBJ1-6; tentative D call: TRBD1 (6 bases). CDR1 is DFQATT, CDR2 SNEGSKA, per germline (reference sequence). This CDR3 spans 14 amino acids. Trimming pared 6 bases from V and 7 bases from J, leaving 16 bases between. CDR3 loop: CSATLVQGNSPLHF. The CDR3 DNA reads TGCAGTGCGACCTTGGTGCAGGGGAATTCACCCCTCCACTTT.

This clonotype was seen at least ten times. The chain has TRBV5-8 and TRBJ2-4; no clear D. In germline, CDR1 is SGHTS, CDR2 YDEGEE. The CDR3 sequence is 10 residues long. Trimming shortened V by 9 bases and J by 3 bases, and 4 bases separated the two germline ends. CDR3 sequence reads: CATLKNIQYF. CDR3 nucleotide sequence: TGTGCCACCCTCAAAAACATTCAGTACTTC.

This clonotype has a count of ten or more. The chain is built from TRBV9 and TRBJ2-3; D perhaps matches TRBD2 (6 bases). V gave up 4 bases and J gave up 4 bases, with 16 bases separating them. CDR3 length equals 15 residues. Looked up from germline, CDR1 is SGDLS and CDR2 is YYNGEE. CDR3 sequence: CASSLQEGVPDTQYF. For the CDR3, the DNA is TGTGCCAGCAGCCTACAGGAGGGTGTACCAGATACGCAGTATTTT.

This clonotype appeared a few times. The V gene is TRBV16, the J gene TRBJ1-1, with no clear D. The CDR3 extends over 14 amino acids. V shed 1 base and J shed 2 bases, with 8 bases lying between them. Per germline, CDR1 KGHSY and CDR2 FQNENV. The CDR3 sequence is CASSQFPDNTEAFF. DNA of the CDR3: TGTGCCAGCAGCCAATTTCCGGATAACACTGAAGCTTTCTTT.

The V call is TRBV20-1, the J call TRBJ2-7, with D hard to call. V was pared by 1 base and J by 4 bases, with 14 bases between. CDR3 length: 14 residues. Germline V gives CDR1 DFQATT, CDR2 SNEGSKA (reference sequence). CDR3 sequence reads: CSARVTNLGYEQYF. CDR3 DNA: TGCAGTGCTAGAGTAACCAACCTGGGTTACGAGCAGTACTTC.

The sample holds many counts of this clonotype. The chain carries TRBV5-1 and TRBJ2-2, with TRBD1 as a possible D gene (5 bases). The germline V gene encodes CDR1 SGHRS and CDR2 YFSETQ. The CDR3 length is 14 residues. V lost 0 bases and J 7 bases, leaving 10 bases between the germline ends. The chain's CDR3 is CASSLARVGGELFF. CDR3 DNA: TGCGCCAGCAGCTTGGCCAGGGTCGGCGGGGAGCTGTTTTTT.

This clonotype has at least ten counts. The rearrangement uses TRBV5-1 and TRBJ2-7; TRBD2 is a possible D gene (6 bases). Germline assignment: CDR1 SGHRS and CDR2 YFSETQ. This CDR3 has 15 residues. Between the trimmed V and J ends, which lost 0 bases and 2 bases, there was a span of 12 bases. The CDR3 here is CASSLAAGFTYEQYF. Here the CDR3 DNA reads TGCGCCAGCAGCTTGGCGGCGGGATTCACCTACGAGCAGTACTTC.

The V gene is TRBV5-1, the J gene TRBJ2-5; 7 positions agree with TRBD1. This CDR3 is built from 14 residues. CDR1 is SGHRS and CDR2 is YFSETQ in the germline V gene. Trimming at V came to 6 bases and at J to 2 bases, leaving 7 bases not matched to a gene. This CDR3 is CASTNRGLQETQYF. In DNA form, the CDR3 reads TGCGCCAGCACCAACAGGGGTCTGCAAGAGACCCAGTACTTC.

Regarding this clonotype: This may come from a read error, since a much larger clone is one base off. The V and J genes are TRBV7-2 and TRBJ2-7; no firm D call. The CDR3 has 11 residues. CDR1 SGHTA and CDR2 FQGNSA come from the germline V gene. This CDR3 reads CASRSGYELYF. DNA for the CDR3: TGTGCCAGCCGATCGGGCTACGAGCTGTACTTC.

The DNA of the CDR3 is TGTGCCAGCAGCTTAGCGCAGGGGGACACCGGGGAGCTGTTTTTT. This sequence encodes CASSLAQGDTGELFF. The chain recombines TRBV11-1 with TRBJ2-2; TRBD1 matches 7 bases. Germline CDR1 SGHAT, CDR2 FQDESV (reference sequence). CDR3 length equals 15 residues. The trim removed 0 bases at V and 3 bases at J, leaving 1 base unmatched.

CDR3 nucleotide sequence: TGCAGTGCTAGAGAAACCGGGACAGGGTCATCAGATACGCAGTATTTT. The encoded protein is CSARETGTGSSDTQYF. V gene TRBV20-1 combines with J gene TRBJ2-3, with TRBD1 matching 9 bases. The V gene's germline CDR1 is DFQATT and CDR2 SNEGSKA (reference sequence). Germline trimming cut 0 bases from V and 4 bases from J; bases unmatched to any gene: 8. This CDR3 spans 16 amino acids.

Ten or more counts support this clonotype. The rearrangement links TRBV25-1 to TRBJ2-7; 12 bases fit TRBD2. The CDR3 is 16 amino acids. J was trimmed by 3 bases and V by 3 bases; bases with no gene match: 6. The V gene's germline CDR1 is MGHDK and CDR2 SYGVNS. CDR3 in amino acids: CASSDSSGRVLYEQYF. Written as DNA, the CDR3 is TGTGCCAGCAGTGATTCTAGCGGGAGGGTCCTCTACGAGCAGTACTTC.

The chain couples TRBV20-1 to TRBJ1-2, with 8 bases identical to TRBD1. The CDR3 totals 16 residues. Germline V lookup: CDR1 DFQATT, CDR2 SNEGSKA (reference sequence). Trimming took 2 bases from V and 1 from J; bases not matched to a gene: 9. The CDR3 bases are TGCAGTGCTAGAAGCGGACAGGGATTCGTTAACTATGGCTACACCTTC. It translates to CSARSGQGFVNYGYTF.

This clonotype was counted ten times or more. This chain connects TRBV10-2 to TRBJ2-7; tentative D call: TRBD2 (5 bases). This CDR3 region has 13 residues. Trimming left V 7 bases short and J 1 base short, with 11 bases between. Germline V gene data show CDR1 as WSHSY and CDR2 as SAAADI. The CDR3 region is CASMGSSSYEQYF. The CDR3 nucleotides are TGCGCCAGCATGGGGAGTTCTTCCTACGAGCAGTACTTC.

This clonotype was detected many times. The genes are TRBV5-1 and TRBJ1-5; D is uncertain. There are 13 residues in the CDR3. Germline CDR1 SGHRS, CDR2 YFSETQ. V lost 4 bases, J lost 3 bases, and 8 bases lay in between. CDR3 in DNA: TGCGCCAGCAGCCCAGACGTCAATCAGCCCCAGCATTTT. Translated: CASSPDVNQPQHF.

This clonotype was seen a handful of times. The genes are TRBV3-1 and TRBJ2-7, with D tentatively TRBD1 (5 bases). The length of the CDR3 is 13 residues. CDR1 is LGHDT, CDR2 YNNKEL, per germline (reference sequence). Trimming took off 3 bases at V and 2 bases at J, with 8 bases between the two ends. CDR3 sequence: CASSHNRPYEQYF. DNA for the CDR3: TGTGCCAGCAGCCACAACAGGCCCTACGAGCAGTACTTC.

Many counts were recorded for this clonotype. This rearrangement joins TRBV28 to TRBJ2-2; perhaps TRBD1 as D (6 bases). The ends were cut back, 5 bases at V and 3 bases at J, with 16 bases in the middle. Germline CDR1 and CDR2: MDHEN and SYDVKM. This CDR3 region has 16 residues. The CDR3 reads CASSPTVDSYTGELFF. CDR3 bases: TGTGCCAGCAGTCCCACCGTGGACAGCTACACCGGGGAGCTGTTTTTT. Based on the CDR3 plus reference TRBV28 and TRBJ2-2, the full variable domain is DVKVTQSSRYLVKRTGEKVFLECVQDMDHENMFWYRQDPGLGLRLIYFSYDVKMKEKGDIPEGYSVSREKKERFSLILESASTNQTSMYLCASSPTVDSYTGELFFGEGSRLTVL.

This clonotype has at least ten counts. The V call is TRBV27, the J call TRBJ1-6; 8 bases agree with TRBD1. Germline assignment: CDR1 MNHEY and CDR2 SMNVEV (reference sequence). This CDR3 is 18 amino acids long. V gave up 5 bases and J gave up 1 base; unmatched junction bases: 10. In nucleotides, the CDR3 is TGTGCCAGCAGTCAGGGCGACAGGGGTCTGTCCTATAATTCACCCCTCCACTTT. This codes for CASSQGDRGLSYNSPLHF.